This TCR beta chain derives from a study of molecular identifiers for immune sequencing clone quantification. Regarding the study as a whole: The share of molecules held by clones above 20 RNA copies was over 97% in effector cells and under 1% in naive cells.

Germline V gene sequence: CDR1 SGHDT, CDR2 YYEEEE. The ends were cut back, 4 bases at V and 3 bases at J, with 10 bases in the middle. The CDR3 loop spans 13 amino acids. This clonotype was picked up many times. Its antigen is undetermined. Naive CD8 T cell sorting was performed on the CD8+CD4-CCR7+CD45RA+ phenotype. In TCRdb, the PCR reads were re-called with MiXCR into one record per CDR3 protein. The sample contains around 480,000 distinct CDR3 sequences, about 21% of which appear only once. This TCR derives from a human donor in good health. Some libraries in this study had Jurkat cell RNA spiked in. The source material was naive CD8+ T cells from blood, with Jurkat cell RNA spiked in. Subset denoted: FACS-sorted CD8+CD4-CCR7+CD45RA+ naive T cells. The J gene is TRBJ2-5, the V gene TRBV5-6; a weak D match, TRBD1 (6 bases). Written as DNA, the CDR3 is TGTGCCAGCAGCCCGGACAGCGAAGAGACCCAGTACTTC. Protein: CASSPDSEETQYF. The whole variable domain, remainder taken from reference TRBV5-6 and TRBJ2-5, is DAGVTQSPTHLIKTRGQQVTLRCSPKSGHDTVSWYQQALGQGPQFIFQYYEEEERQRGNFPDRFSGHQFPNYSSELNVNALLLGDSALYLCASSPDSEETQYFGPGTRLLVL.